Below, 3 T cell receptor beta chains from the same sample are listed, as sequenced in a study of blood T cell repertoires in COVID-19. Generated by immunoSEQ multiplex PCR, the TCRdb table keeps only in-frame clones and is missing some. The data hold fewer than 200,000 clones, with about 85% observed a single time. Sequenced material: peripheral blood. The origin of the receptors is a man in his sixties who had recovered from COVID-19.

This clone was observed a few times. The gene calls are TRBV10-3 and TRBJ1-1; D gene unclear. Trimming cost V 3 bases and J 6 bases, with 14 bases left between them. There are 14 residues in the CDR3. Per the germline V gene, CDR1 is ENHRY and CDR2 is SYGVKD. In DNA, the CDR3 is TGTGCCATCAGTGACTCGGGAATTCGACCTGAAGCTTTCTTT. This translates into CAISDSGIRPEAFF.

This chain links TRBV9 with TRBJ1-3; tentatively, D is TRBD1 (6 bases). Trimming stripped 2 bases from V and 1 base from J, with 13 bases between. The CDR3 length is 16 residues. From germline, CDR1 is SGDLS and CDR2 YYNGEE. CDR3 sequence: CASSVEGGWSGNTIYF. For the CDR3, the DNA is TGTGCCAGCAGCGTCGAGGGGGGGTGGTCTGGAAACACCATATATTTT. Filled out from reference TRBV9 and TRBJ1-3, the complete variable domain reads DSGVTQTPKHLITATGQRVTLRCSPRSGDLSVYWYQQSLDQGLQFLIQYYNGEERAKGNILERFSAQQFPDLHSELNLSSLELGDSALYFCASSVEGGWSGNTIYFGEGSWLTVV.

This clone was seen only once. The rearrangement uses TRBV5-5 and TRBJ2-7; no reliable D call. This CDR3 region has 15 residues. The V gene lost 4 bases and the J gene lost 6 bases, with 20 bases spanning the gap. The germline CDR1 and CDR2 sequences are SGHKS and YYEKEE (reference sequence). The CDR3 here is CASSPHHFKVIEQYF. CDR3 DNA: TGTGCCAGCAGCCCCCATCACTTCAAAGTGATCGAGCAGTACTTC.